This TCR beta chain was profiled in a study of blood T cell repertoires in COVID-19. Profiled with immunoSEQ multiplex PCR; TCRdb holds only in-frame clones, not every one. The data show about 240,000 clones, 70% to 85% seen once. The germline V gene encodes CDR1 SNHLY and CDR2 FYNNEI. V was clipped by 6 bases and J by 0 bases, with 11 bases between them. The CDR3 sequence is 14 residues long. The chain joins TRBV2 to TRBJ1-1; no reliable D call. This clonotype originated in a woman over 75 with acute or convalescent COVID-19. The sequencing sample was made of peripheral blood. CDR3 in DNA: TGTGCCAGCAGGGGCAGTGTACTGAACACTGAAGCTTTCTTT. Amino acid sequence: CASRGSVLNTEAFF.